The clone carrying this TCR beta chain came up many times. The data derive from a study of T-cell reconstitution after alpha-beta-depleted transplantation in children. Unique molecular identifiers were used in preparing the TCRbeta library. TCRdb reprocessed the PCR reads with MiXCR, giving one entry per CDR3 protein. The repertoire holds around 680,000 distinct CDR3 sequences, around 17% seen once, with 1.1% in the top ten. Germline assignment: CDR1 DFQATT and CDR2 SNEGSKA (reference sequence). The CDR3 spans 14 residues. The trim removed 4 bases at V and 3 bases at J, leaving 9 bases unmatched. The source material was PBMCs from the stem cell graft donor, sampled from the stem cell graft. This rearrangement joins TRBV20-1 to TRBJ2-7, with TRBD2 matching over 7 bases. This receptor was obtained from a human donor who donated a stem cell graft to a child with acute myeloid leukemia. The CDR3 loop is CSATGRGANYEQYV. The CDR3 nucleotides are TGCAGTGCTACGGGGAGGGGAGCAAACTACGAGCAGTACGTC.